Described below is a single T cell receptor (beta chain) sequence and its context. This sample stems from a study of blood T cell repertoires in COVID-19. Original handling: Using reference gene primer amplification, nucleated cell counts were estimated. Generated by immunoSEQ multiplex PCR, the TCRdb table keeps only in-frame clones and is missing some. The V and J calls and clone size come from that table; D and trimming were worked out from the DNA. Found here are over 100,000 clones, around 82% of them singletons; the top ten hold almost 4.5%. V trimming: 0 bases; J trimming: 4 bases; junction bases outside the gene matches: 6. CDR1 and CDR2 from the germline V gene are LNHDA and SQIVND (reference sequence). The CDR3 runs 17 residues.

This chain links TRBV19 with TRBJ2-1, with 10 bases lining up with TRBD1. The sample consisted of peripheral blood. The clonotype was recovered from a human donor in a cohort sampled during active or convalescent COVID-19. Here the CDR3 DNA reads TGTGCCAGTAGTATAGATCGGGGACAGGGGTTATACAATGAGCAGTTCTTC. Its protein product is CASSIDRGQGLYNEQFF.